Detailed here is one T cell receptor (beta chain). This sample is drawn from a study of PD-1 blockade in classical Hodgkin lymphoma. Following autologous stem cell transplantation, relapse occurred in every patient, and exposure to brentuximab vedotin varied. Germline lookup yields CDR1 SGHAT and CDR2 FQNNGV. The CDR3 extends over 13 amino acids. Deletions cut 7 bases from V and 5 bases from J, with 14 bases between. The repertoire was sequenced with immunoSEQ multiplex PCR; TCRdb's copy has only in-frame clones and lacks some. This table has just under 100,000 clones, 65% to 85% appearing once. This TCR derives from a human donor with classical Hodgkin lymphoma. Specimen: peripheral blood mononuclear cells (PBMCs), collected at baseline. The chain has TRBV11-2 and TRBJ2-5, with D possibly TRBD1 on 7 matching bases. DNA of the CDR3: TGTGCCAGCACGTCGACAGGGAGGGAGACCCAGTACTTC. Translation: CASTSTGRETQYF.